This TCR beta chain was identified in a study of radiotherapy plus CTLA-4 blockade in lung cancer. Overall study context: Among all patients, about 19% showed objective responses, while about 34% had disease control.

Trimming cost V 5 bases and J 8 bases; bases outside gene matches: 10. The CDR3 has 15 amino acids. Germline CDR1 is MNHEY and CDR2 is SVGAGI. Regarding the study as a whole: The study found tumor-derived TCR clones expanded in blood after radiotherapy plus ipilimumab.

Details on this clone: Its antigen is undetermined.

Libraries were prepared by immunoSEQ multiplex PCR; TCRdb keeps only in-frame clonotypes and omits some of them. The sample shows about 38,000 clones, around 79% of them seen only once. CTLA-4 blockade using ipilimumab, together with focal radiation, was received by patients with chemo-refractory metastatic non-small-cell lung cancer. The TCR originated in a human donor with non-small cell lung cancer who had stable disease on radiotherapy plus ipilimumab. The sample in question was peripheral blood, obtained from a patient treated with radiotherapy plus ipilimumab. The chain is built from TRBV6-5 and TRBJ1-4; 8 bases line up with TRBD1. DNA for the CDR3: TGTGCCAGCAGTCGTACAGGGGGAGCTGGAGAAAAACTGTTTTTT. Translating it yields CASSRTGGAGEKLFF.